This TCR beta chain was documented in a study of ipilimumab plus nivolumab after autologous stem cell transplantation. Starting 14 to 28 days after autologous transplant, ipilimumab 1 mg/kg was given. TCRdb keeps only in-frame clones here, not all; method: immunoSEQ multiplex PCR. The profile shows about 15,000 clones, around 80% of them singletons. Trimming removed 8 bases at V and 4 bases at J, with 12 bases between. The CDR3 length is 13 residues. Germline loops: CDR1 LNHDA, CDR2 SQIVND (reference sequence). The TCR comes from a male donor with diffuse large B-cell lymphoma. J is TRBJ1-5 and V is TRBV19; the D is unclear. This material consisted of PBMCs, taken in a trial of ipilimumab plus nivolumab as post-transplant consolidation. CDR3 amino acids: CASSRVANQPQHF. CDR3 sequence (DNA): TGTGCCAGTTCCCGGGTCGCAAATCAGCCCCAGCATTTT.